The 3 T cell receptor beta chains below come from one sample, sequenced in a study of cytomegalovirus exposure and HLA in healthy donors. PCR employed 60 Vbeta and 13 Jbeta primers. TCRdb's copy holds only in-frame clones and misses some; the assay was immunoSEQ multiplex PCR. This table has around 250,000 clones, around 90% appearing once. Sample: PBMCs. These receptors were obtained from a girl between 2 and 10 years old in good health and CMV-seronegative.

As concerns this clone: Other DNA sequences within the sample encode an identical CDR3. The chain employs TRBV11-2 and TRBJ1-1; possible D gene TRBD1, 6 bases. The length of the CDR3 is 13 residues. Germline lookup yields CDR1 SGHAT and CDR2 FQNNGV. V lost 3 bases and J 1 base, leaving 6 bases between the germline ends. CDR3 DNA sequence: TGTGCCAGCAGCTTGACAGGGAACACTGAAGCTTTCTTT. Translated, it gives CASSLTGNTEAFF.

The gene calls are TRBV27 and TRBJ2-3; 8 bases are shared with TRBD2. The CDR3 consists of 16 residues. In germline, CDR1 is MNHEY, CDR2 SMNVEV (reference sequence). Trimming at V came to 6 bases and at J to 7 bases, leaving 15 bases not matched to a gene. CDR3 in amino acids: CASSPRITGGPNTQYF. The CDR3 nucleotides read TGTGCCAGCAGCCCCCGTATAACGGGGGGGCCTAATACGCAGTATTTT.

The chain uses TRBV6-5 and TRBJ2-1, with D hard to call. V was trimmed by 10 bases and J by 5 bases, leaving 6 bases between them. Germline CDR1 MNHEY, CDR2 SVGAGI. CDR3 length equals 10 residues. The CDR3: CATKDNEQFF. The CDR3 DNA sequence: TGTGCCACTAAAGACAATGAGCAGTTCTTC.